This TCR beta chain was identified during a study of cytomegalovirus exposure and HLA in healthy donors. Note on this clone: Antigen unknown.

The V end lost 5 bases, the J end lost 1 base, and 9 bases lay between the germline ends. From germline, CDR1 is SGHRS and CDR2 YFSETQ. The CDR3 is made up of 13 amino acids. Study results and caveats: With high specificity and sensitivity, the classifier reportedly diagnosed cytomegalovirus status. A highly shared variant cluster was judged a likely technical artifact. There were several of the most significant clusters that appeared linked to common viral pathogens in a later analysis. The study recorded over 150 TCR beta chains that were cytomegalovirus-associated.

Use of 60 Vbeta and 13 Jbeta primers characterized the PCR. Produced via immunoSEQ multiplex PCR; TCRdb's table is partial and in-frame only. Among 130,000 to 150,000 clones listed, roughly 70% were seen once. V gene TRBV5-1 combines with J gene TRBJ1-1; tentatively, D is TRBD1 (6 bases). This TCR derives from a man aged 55 to 70 in good health and CMV-seronegative. The sample was PBMCs. The CDR3 here is CASRRTENTEAFF. CDR3 coding DNA: TGCGCCAGCAGAAGGACAGAGAACACTGAAGCTTTCTTT.